The clone carrying this T cell receptor (beta chain) has more than one count but fewer than ten. Its target is unknown. This entry comes from a study of response to subunit inactivated influenza vaccine. TCRdb recomputed calls from the RT-PCR reads with MiXCR, one row per CDR3 protein. The sample contains about 500,000 distinct CDR3 sequences, more than 7% of which appear only once. Study-level results: The authors suggested that few new T cells are recruited per seasonal influenza vaccination.

CDR1 LGHNA and CDR2 YSLEER come from the germline V gene. The CDR3 has 14 residues. The V and J ends lost 0 bases and 5 bases respectively, with 10 bases between them. Sample: PBMCs from blood, taken around 25 months after vaccination. The clonotype originates from a man between 50 and 69 years old who received an inactivated influenza vaccine. This sequence joins TRBV4-3 and TRBJ1-1, with D maybe TRBD1 (6 bases). As DNA, the CDR3 is TGCGCCAGCAGCCAAGATGGTCAGGGGACTGAAGCTTTCTTT. It encodes CASSQDGQGTEAFF.